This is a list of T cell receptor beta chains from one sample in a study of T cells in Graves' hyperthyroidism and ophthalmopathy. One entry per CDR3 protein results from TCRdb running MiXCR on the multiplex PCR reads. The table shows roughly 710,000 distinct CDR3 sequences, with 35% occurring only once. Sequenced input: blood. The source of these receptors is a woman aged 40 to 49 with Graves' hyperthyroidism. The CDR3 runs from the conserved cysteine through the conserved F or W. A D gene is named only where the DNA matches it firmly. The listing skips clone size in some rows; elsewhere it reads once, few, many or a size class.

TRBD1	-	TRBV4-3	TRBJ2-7	CASSRPGQGIDGQHF	TGCGCCAGCAGCCGACCGGGACAGGGTATCGACGGGCAGCACTTC
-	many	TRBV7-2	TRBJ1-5	CASNLVGQPQHF	TGTGCCAGCAACCTGGTGGGGCAGCCCCAGCATTTT
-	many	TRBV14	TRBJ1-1	CASSQEMNTEAFF	TGTGCCAGCAGCCAAGAAATGAACACTGAAGCTTTCTTT
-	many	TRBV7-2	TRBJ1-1	CASSLALWGKDEAFF	TGTGCCAGCAGCTTAGCGCTCTGGGGGAAGGATGAAGCTTTCTTT
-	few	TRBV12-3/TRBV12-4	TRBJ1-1	CASSFLRGANTEAFF	TGTGCCAGCAGTTTCCTTCGGGGGGCGAACACTGAAGCTTTCTTT
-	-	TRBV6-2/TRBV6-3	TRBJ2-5	CASRGRVARETQYF	TGTGCCAGCAGAGGCAGGGTAGCGCGGGAGACCCAGTACTTC
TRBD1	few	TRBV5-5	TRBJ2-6	CASSSFRDRGLRLSGANVLTF	TGTGCCAGCAGCTCATTCCGGGACAGGGGGCTCCGCCTCTCTGGGGCCAACGTCCTGACTTTC
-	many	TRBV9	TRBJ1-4	CASSRDGYNEKLFF	TGTGCCAGCAGCCGGGACGGCTATAATGAAAAACTGTTTTTT
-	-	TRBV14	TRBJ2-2	CASSQVSQTIVAGELFF	TGTGCCAGCAGCCAAGTTAGCCAGACAATCGTCGCGGGGGAGCTGTTTTTT
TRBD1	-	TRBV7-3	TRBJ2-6	CASSSQGAANVLTF	TGTGCCAGCAGCTCACAGGGGGCGGCCAACGTCCTGACTTTC
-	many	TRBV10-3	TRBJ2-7	CAIMTGDSYEQYF	TGTGCCATCATGACAGGAGATTCCTACGAGCAGTACTTC
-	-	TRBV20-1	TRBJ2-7	CSAREGTPSYEQYF	TGCAGTGCTAGGGAAGGGACTCCATCCTACGAGCAGTACTTC
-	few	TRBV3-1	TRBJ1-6	CASSHGGVSPLHF	TGTGCCAGCAGCCATGGAGGTGTTTCACCCCTCCACTTT
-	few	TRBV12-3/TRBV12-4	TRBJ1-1	CASSRGATGPAEAFF	TGTGCCAGCAGTCGAGGGGCGACGGGGCCCGCTGAAGCTTTCTTT
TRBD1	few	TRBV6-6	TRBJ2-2	CASSDAQGANTRELFF	TGTGCCAGCAGTGACGCGCAGGGGGCGAACACCAGGGAGCTGTTTTTT
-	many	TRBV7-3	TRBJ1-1	CASGQLENTEAFF	TGTGCGAGCGGCCAGCTCGAGAACACTGAAGCTTTCTTT
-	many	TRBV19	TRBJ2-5	CASSTPPGRTAGETQYF	TGTGCCAGTAGTACCCCGCCGGGACGGACTGCTGGAGAGACCCAGTACTTC
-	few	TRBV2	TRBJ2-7	CASTTTGGYEQYF	TGTGCCAGCACCACCACCGGGGGCTACGAGCAGTACTTC
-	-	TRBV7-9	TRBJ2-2	CASSFQGETGELFF	TGTGCCAGCAGCTTCCAGGGTGAGACCGGGGAGCTGTTTTTT
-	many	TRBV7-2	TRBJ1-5	CASSLDLRRFSNQPQHF	TGTGCCAGCAGCTTAGATCTACGTAGGTTTAGCAATCAGCCCCAGCATTTT
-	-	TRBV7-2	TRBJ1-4	CASSPRRETNEKLFF	TGTGCCAGCAGCCCCCGAAGGGAAACTAATGAAAAACTGTTTTTT
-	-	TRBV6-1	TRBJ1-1	CASSMQAFF	TGTGCCAGCAGTATGCAAGCTTTCTTT
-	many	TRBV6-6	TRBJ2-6	CASGRGSGANVLTF	TGTGCCAGCGGTAGGGGGAGTGGGGCCAACGTCCTGACTTTC
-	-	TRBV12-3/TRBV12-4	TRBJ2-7	CASSPLMGYEQYF	TGTGCCAGCAGCCCTTTAATGGGCTACGAGCAGTACTTC
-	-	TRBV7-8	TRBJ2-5	CASSLEIYETQYF	TGTGCCAGCAGCCTCGAAATCTACGAGACCCAGTACTTC
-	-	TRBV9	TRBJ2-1	CASSVGASSYNEQFF	TGTGCCAGCAGCGTAGGGGCGAGCTCCTACAATGAGCAGTTCTTC
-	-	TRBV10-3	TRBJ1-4	CAISDQTESTTNEKLFF	TGTGCCATCAGTGACCAGACAGAGAGTACAACTAATGAAAAACTGTTTTTT
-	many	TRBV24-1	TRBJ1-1	CATSKQGYTEAFF	TGTGCCACCAGTAAACAGGGATACACTGAAGCTTTCTTT
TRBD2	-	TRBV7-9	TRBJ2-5	CASSLWTSGVPKTQYF	TGTGCCAGCAGCTTGTGGACTAGCGGGGTCCCGAAGACCCAGTACTTC
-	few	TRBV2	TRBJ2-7	CASMSLRITYEQYF	TGTGCCAGCATGTCCCTCCGCATTACCTACGAGCAGTACTTC
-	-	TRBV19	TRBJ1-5	CASRSGEPNQPQHF	TGTGCCAGTAGATCCGGGGAACCCAATCAGCCCCAGCATTTT
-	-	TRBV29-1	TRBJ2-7	CSYPVWAYEQYF	TGCAGCTACCCGGTGTGGGCCTACGAGCAGTACTTC
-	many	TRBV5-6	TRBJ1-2	CASSLQQGYGYTF	TGTGCCAGCAGCTTGCAACAGGGATATGGCTACACCTTC
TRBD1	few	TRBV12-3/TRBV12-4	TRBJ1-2	CASSFTGQSYGYTF	TGTGCCAGCAGTTTTACGGGACAGAGCTATGGCTACACCTTC
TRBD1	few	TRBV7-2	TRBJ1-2	CASSFFQGGDGYTF	TGTGCCAGCAGCTTTTTTCAGGGGGGGGATGGCTACACCTTC
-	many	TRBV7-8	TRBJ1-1	CASSPEGRTPGTEAFF	TGTGCCAGCAGCCCGGAGGGTCGTACGCCCGGCACTGAAGCTTTCTTT
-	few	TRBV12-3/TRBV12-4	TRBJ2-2	CASTTQGDTGELFF	TGTGCCAGCACCACACAGGGAGACACCGGGGAGCTGTTTTTT
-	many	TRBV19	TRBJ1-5	CASSGPGPSGGQPQHF	TGTGCCAGTAGTGGACCGGGCCCTTCAGGCGGTCAGCCCCAGCATTTT
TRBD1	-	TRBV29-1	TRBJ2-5	CSVKDRGLETQYF	TGCAGCGTTAAGGACAGGGGCTTGGAGACCCAGTACTTC
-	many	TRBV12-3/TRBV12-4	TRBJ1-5	CASTRGTDHSNQPQHF	TGTGCCAGCACCCGGGGGACGGATCATAGCAATCAGCCCCAGCATTTT
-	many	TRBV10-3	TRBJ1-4	CAIQGTSEEKLFF	TGTGCCATCCAGGGGACGTCAGAGGAAAAACTGTTTTTT
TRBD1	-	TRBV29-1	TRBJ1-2	CSVVSDRDGYTF	TGCAGCGTTGTTTCCGACAGGGACGGCTACACCTTC
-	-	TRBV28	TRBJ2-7	CASSFSGYTYEQYF	TGTGCCAGCAGTTTCTCAGGGTACACCTACGAGCAGTACTTC
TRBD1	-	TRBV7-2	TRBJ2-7	CASSQVRDRGPPAYEQYF	TGCGCCAGCAGCCAAGTCCGGGACAGGGGGCCGCCGGCCTACGAGCAGTACTTC
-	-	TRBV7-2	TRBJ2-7	CASSFQGGNEQYF	TGTGCCAGCAGCTTCCAGGGGGGCAACGAGCAGTACTTC
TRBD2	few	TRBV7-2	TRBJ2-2	CASSSPFSGSRELFF	TGTGCCAGCAGTTCACCCTTTAGCGGGAGTCGAGAGCTGTTTTTT
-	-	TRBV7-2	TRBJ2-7	CASSTPGLPHYEQYF	TGTGCCAGCAGTACTCCGGGACTCCCCCACTACGAGCAGTACTTC
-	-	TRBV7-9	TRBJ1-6	CASSPTSGVSPLHF	TGTGCCAGCAGCCCTACTAGCGGGGTTTCACCCCTCCACTTT
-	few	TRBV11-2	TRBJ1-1	CASSLIQGSSEAFF	TGTGCCAGCAGCTTAATCCAGGGGTCATCTGAAGCTTTCTTT
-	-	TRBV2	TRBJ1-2	CASTMLGVNYGYTF	TGTGCCAGCACCATGTTAGGGGTTAACTATGGCTACACCTTC
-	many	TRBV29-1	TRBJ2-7	CSVEEGQGPTYEQYF	TGCAGCGTTGAAGAGGGGCAGGGGCCAACCTACGAGCAGTACTTC
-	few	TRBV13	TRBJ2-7	CASSSRTGSSYEQYF	TGTGCCAGCAGCTCCCGGACGGGAAGCTCCTACGAGCAGTACTTC
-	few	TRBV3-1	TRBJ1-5	CASSQGRNSNQPQHF	TGTGCCAGCAGCCAGGGACGGAATAGCAATCAGCCCCAGCATTTT
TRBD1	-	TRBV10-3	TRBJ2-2	CAITKDRDGELFF	TGTGCCATCACCAAGGACAGGGACGGGGAGCTGTTTTTT
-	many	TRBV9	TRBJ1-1	CASSVGDASTEAFF	TGTGCCAGCAGCGTAGGGGACGCTTCCACTGAAGCTTTCTTT
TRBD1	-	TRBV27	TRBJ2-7	CASSWSGGSEQYF	TGTGCCAGCAGTTGGTCAGGGGGCAGCGAGCAGTACTTC
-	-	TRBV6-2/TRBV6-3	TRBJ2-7	CATIYGTQPLEQYF	TGTGCCACCATATACGGGACGCAACCCCTCGAGCAGTACTTC